What follows are 15 T cell receptor beta chains derived from one specimen sequenced in a study of cytomegalovirus exposure and HLA in healthy donors. The PCR was carried out with 60 Vbeta primers and 13 Jbeta primers. Repertoires were generated with immunoSEQ multiplex PCR, while TCRdb's copy carries only in-frame clones and drops some. The data show around 150,000 clones, with around four fifths seen just once and roughly 1.9% held by the top ten. Input material: PBMCs. All receptors derive from a female donor in good health and CMV-seronegative.

The V and J genes are TRBV11-2 and TRBJ1-1; D gene unclear. Trimming removed 5 bases at V and 8 bases at J, with 12 bases between. This CDR3 is 12 amino acids long. Germline V gene sequence: CDR1 SGHAT, CDR2 FQNNGV. The CDR3 DNA follows: TGTGCCAGCAGCCTATACGGCGGGGAAGCTTTCTTT. This encodes CASSLYGGEAFF.

The rearrangement joins TRBV11-3 to TRBJ2-1, with 8 bases matching TRBD2. V shed 4 bases, J shed 6 bases, and the junction held 5 bases outside the gene matches. The germline V gene encodes CDR1 SGHNT and CDR2 YENEEA. This CDR3 has 14 residues. The CDR3 loop reads CASSWPGTSNEQFF. CDR3 bases: TGTGCCAGCAGCTGGCCCGGGACTAGCAATGAGCAGTTCTTC.

The rearrangement joins TRBV7-6 to TRBJ1-1; 8 bases are shared with TRBD1. Per the germline V gene, CDR1 is SGHVS and CDR2 is FNYEAQ. CDR3 length equals 14 residues. V was pared by 5 bases and J by 5 bases, with 7 bases of the junction left unmatched. CDR3 region: CASSEQGGKTEAFF. The CDR3 coding sequence is TGTGCCAGCAGCGAACAGGGGGGTAAAACTGAAGCTTTCTTT.

V is TRBV9 and J is TRBJ2-3, with D possibly being TRBD2 (5 bases). V was trimmed by 0 bases and J by 4 bases, leaving 6 bases between them. CDR3 size: 13 residues. Germline values: CDR1 SGDLS, CDR2 YYNGEE. The CDR3 region has the DNA TGTGCCAGCAGCGTAGTCGGGGCAGATACGCAGTATTTT. Translating gives CASSVVGADTQYF.

This chain uses TRBV6-4 with TRBJ1-1; D is undetermined. CDR1 and CDR2 from the germline V gene are MRHNA and SNTAGT. The V end was cut by 0 bases, the J end by 8 bases, with 16 bases between. There are 15 residues in the CDR3. The CDR3 sequence: CASSDSFKLPIEAFF. CDR3 sequence (DNA): TGTGCCAGCAGTGACTCTTTTAAACTACCGATAGAAGCTTTCTTT.

DNA for the CDR3: TGTGCCAGCAGTGGGGCAGGGGGCCCCTACGAGCAGTACTTC. Protein sequence: CASSGAGGPYEQYF. The genes are TRBV6-1 and TRBJ2-7; TRBD1 aligns across 8 bases. V was clipped by 4 bases and J by 2 bases; unmatched bases: 4. The CDR3 totals 14 residues. In germline, CDR1 is MNHNS, CDR2 SASEGT.

In regard to this clone: Germline is not matched at one junction end, which may reflect a read error. V and J are TRBV2 and TRBJ1-5; 7 bases are shared with TRBD1. The CDR3 sequence is 12 residues long. Germline lookup yields CDR1 SNHLY and CDR2 FYNNEI. The chain's CDR3 is CASSEGAQPQHF. The DNA of the CDR3 is TGTGCCAGTAGTGAGGGGGCCCAGCCCCAGCATTTT. Complete variable domain (other parts from reference TRBV2 and TRBJ1-5): EPEVTQTPSHQVTQMGQEVILRCVPISNHLYFYWYRQILGQKVEFLVSFYNNEISEKSEIFDDQFSVERPDGSNFTLKIRSTKLEDSAMYFCASSEGAQPQHFGDGTRLSIL.

This rearrangement joins TRBV11-1 to TRBJ2-1; the match to TRBD2 covers 11 bases. There are 15 residues in the CDR3. Per germline, CDR1 SGHAT and CDR2 FQDESV (reference sequence). V was clipped by 8 bases and J by 6 bases; unmatched bases: 9. CDR3 nucleotide sequence: TGTGCCAGCGTCCTAGCGGGAGGAGTTCCCAATGAGCAGTTCTTC. Amino acid sequence: CASVLAGGVPNEQFF.

This chain links TRBV30 with TRBJ1-5, with TRBD1 matching over 8 bases. There are 18 residues in the CDR3. V shed 5 bases and J 0 bases; nucleotides not matched to a gene: 15. Germline-derived CDR1 and CDR2 are GTSNPN and SVGIG (reference sequence). CDR3 protein: CAWGGRQGTSYSNQPQHF. The CDR3 DNA reads TGTGCCTGGGGAGGTAGACAGGGGACATCCTATAGCAATCAGCCCCAGCATTTT. The full variable domain, its missing parts supplied by reference TRBV30 and TRBJ1-5, is SQTIHQWPATLVQPVGSPLSLECTVEGTSNPNLYWYRQAAGRGLQLLFYSVGIGQISSEVPQNLSASRPQDRQFILSSKKLLLSDSGFYLCAWGGRQGTSYSNQPQHFGDGTRLSIL.

There are a few counts of this clone. The chain uses TRBV6-1 and TRBJ1-2, with 7 positions matching TRBD1. Germline V gene lookup returns CDR1 MNHNS and CDR2 SASEGT. This CDR3 region has 14 residues. The J segment lost 8 bases and the V segment lost 6 bases, leaving 12 bases of the junction unmatched. The CDR3 spells CASSQTDRTSGYTF. Written as DNA, the CDR3 is TGTGCCAGCAGCCAAACGGACAGGACGTCGGGCTACACCTTC.

As regards this clone: The same CDR3 is also encoded by other DNA sequences in this sample. The chain couples TRBV9 to TRBJ1-3, with D uncertain. The germline V gene has CDR1 SGDLS and CDR2 YYNGEE. This CDR3 has 15 amino acids. The germline V and J ends were trimmed by 3 bases and 0 bases, with 10 bases remaining between them. The CDR3 loop reads CASSAGGSSGNTIYF. Written as DNA, the CDR3 is TGTGCCAGCAGCGCCGGCGGTTCCTCTGGAAACACCATATATTTT. Full variable domain (outside the CDR3, taken from reference TRBV9 and TRBJ1-3): DSGVTQTPKHLITATGQRVTLRCSPRSGDLSVYWYQQSLDQGLQFLIQYYNGEERAKGNILERFSAQQFPDLHSELNLSSLELGDSALYFCASSAGGSSGNTIYFGEGSWLTVV.

The genes are TRBV19 and TRBJ2-2; D is perhaps TRBD1 (7 bases). The CDR3 extends over 18 amino acids. Per the germline V gene, CDR1 is LNHDA and CDR2 is SQIVND (reference sequence). Trimming pared 0 bases from V and 1 base from J, leaving 15 bases between. The CDR3, as DNA: TGTGCCAGTAGTATAGATCTTAGGAGGGGGCTGAACACCGGGGAGCTGTTTTTT. It is translated as CASSIDLRRGLNTGELFF.

Sample share makes this clone medium-sized. The V gene is TRBV19, the J gene TRBJ1-1, with TRBD1 identical over 7 bases. The CDR3 runs 13 residues. V trimming: 4 bases; J trimming: 8 bases; junction bases outside the gene matches: 7. Germline-derived CDR1 and CDR2 are LNHDA and SQIVND (reference sequence). CDR3 region: CASSTGTVLEAFF. In DNA form, the CDR3 reads TGTGCCAGTAGTACCGGGACAGTCCTGGAAGCTTTCTTT.

CDR3 sequence (DNA): TGTGCCATCAGAGGGACAGCCTACGAGCAGTACTTC. Translating it yields CAIRGTAYEQYF. The chain is built from TRBV10-3 and TRBJ2-7; 7 bases map to TRBD1. CDR3 length: 12 residues. Per germline, CDR1 ENHRY and CDR2 SYGVKD. V lost 6 bases, J lost 2 bases, and 1 base stayed unmatched.

The gene calls are TRBV6-1 and TRBJ2-5; perhaps TRBD2 as D (5 bases). CDR1 is MNHNS, CDR2 SASEGT, per germline. The CDR3 has 16 amino acids. V was shortened by 2 bases and J by 2 bases, with 15 bases between the two germline ends. Here the CDR3 reads CASSENVGQRQETQYF. The CDR3 bases are TGTGCCAGCAGTGAAAACGTCGGGCAGCGGCAAGAGACCCAGTACTTC.